This TCR beta chain came from a study of CD8+CD57+ T cells in acquired aplastic anemia. Whole-study context: CD4+ cell libraries from healthy donors averaged approximately 9.8 million reads.

Profiling of TCR beta VDJ combinations and CDR3 sequences used genomic DNA as template. Using its own MiXCR run on the reads, TCRdb lists one record per CDR3 protein. The table has under 200,000 distinct CDR3 sequences, under 75% seen once. V lost 1 base and J 5 bases, leaving 12 bases between the germline ends. Per the germline V gene, CDR1 is MNHEY and CDR2 is SMNVEV (reference sequence). CDR3 length: 15 amino acids. The sample taken for sequencing was sorted CD4+, CD8+, or CD8+CD57+ T cells (not recorded which) from PBMCs. This clonotype was sampled from a human donor in good health. The V gene is TRBV27, the J gene TRBJ2-1; tentatively, D is TRBD1 (6 bases). The CDR3 DNA reads TGTGCCAGCAGTTTATTGGTAGGGGGAAACAATGAGCAGTTCTTC. Translated: CASSLLVGGNNEQFF.